The 18 T cell receptor beta chains reported below all come from one sample, sequenced in a study of cytomegalovirus exposure and HLA in healthy donors. PCR used 60 Vbeta primers and 13 Jbeta primers. The data were produced by immunoSEQ multiplex PCR, yet TCRdb's version contains in-frame clones alone and is incomplete. The sample consists of roughly 150,000 clones, approximately 82% of them appearing once. The material sequenced was PBMCs. The receptors here all came from a male donor in good health and CMV-seronegative.

The chain has TRBV6-1 and TRBJ2-4; 8 bases fit TRBD1. The germline V gene encodes CDR1 MNHNS and CDR2 SASEGT. Trimming took 6 bases from V and 1 from J; bases not matched to a gene: 5. CDR3 size: 15 residues. CDR3 bases: TGTGCCAGCAGCGGACGGGACAGGGCCAAAAACATTCAGTACTTC. Its protein is CASSGRDRAKNIQYF.

The chain couples TRBV5-4 to TRBJ2-3; TRBD2 agrees at 8 bases. Germline CDR1 SGHNT, CDR2 YYREEE (reference sequence). The CDR3 spans 13 residues. J gave up 4 bases and V 4 bases, and 2 bases lay outside the gene matches. CDR3 region: CASSREGADTQYF. The CDR3 bases are TGTGCCAGCAGCCGGGAGGGCGCAGATACGCAGTATTTT.

This clone was seen more than once but under ten times. V usage is TRBV19 and J usage is TRBJ2-3, with 7 bases lining up with TRBD1. CDR1 LNHDA and CDR2 SQIVND come from the germline V gene (reference sequence). The CDR3 loop spans 15 amino acids. J gave up 0 bases and V 6 bases, and 6 bases lay outside the gene matches. This CDR3 is CASSLDRSSTDTQYF. Here the CDR3 DNA reads TGTGCCAGTAGCCTGGACAGGTCTAGCACAGATACGCAGTATTTT.

The chain is built from TRBV7-2 and TRBJ1-2, with 7 bases identical to TRBD1. Trimming took 6 bases from V and 7 from J; bases not matched to a gene: 11. CDR1 and CDR2 from the germline V gene are SGHTA and FQGNSA. This CDR3 contains 14 residues. The CDR3 nucleotides read TGTGCCAGCAGAGAGACAGGGACAGCTGGTGGCTACACCTTC. Amino acid sequence: CASRETGTAGGYTF. Full variable domain (outside the CDR3, taken from reference TRBV7-2 and TRBJ1-2): GAGVSQSPSNKVTEKGKDVELRCDPISGHTALYWYRQSLGQGLEFLIYFQGNSAPDKSGLPSDRFSAERTGGSVSTLTIQRTQQEDSAVYLCASRETGTAGGYTFGSGTRLTVV.

The chain employs TRBV28 and TRBJ2-5, with D possibly matching TRBD1 (6 bases). Judging by the DNA end, TRBJ2-7 fits better; the J call may be wrong. Germline CDR1 and CDR2: MDHEN and SYDVKM. The CDR3 runs to 12 residues. In nucleotides, the CDR3 is TGTGCCAGCAGTGTGGACAGCTACGAGCAGTACTTC. It is translated as CASSVDSYEQYF.

The chain uses TRBV9 and TRBJ1-1, with D unresolved. The germline V and J ends were trimmed by 0 bases and 1 base, with 10 bases remaining between them. The CDR3 is 15 amino acids. From germline, CDR1 is SGDLS and CDR2 YYNGEE. DNA for the CDR3: TGTGCCAGCAGCGTAGCTGAGAACAGGAACACTGAAGCTTTCTTT. Protein sequence: CASSVAENRNTEAFF.

Of note for this clone: Sequence at one end of the junction differs from germline and may be a read error. The chain is built from TRBV7-6 and TRBJ2-6; TRBD2 might be the D (5 bases). The CDR3 is 18 amino acids. Germline assignment: CDR1 SGHVS and CDR2 FNYEAQ. CDR3 residues: CASSLAPGSPSEANVLTF. The CDR3 bases are TGTGCCAGCAGCTTAGCGCCGGGGAGCCCCTCTGAGGCCAACGTCCTGACTTTC.

V and J are TRBV9 and TRBJ1-2, with 7 positions matching TRBD1. Trimming took 4 bases from V and 8 from J; bases not matched to a gene: 8. The CDR3 runs to 13 residues. Germline-derived CDR1 and CDR2 are SGDLS and YYNGEE. CDR3 residues: CASSTRQGRGYTF. CDR3 in DNA: TGTGCCAGCAGCACCCGACAGGGTCGGGGCTACACCTTC.

The chain uses TRBV10-3 and TRBJ2-2; tentative D call: TRBD2 (6 bases). Germline V gives CDR1 ENHRY, CDR2 SYGVKD. Trimming cost V 2 bases and J 5 bases, with 12 bases left between them. The length of the CDR3 is 15 residues. The CDR3 DNA sequence: TGTGCCATCAGTGAGGAACGGGGGTCAACCGGGGAGCTGTTTTTT. Protein product: CAISEERGSTGELFF.

The chain couples TRBV6-5 to TRBJ2-2; weak D call: TRBD2 (5 bases). CDR3 length: 15 amino acids. Trimming left V 2 bases short and J 5 bases short, with 12 bases between. Germline V CDR1 and CDR2: MNHEY, SVGAGI. CDR3: CASSYGSAVTGELFF. The CDR3 DNA follows: TGTGCCAGCAGTTACGGGAGCGCGGTGACCGGGGAGCTGTTTTTT.

This clone is a singleton in its sample. The chain employs TRBV7-2 and TRBJ2-3; tentatively, D is TRBD1 (6 bases). CDR3 length equals 14 residues. V was shortened by 5 bases and J by 4 bases, with 13 bases between the two germline ends. Germline V gives CDR1 SGHTA, CDR2 FQGNSA. The CDR3 bases are TGTGCCAGCAGCCGGAGCAGGGGCGCAGATACGCAGTATTTT. It specifies CASSRSRGADTQYF.

The sample holds one count of this clone. J is TRBJ1-1 and V is TRBV2; 9 bases map to TRBD1. The CDR3 has 14 amino acids. Germline CDR1 reads SNHLY; CDR2 reads FYNNEI. V shed 11 bases, J shed 3 bases, and the junction held 10 bases outside the gene matches. CDR3 coding DNA: TGTGCCGGAGAAACAGGGGGCGCGGACACTGAAGCTTTCTTT. Protein: CAGETGGADTEAFF.

The chain is built from TRBV7-2 and TRBJ1-4; D possibly corresponds to TRBD1 (5 bases). V was pared by 2 bases and J by 8 bases, with 12 bases between. CDR3 length: 14 residues. CDR1 SGHTA and CDR2 FQGNSA come from the germline V gene. CDR3 sequence (DNA): TGTGCCAGCAGCTTATTCGGACAAGGGGAAAAACTGTTTTTT. Translation: CASSLFGQGEKLFF.

This chain joins TRBV7-9 and TRBJ1-2; no clear D gene. The ends were cut back, 5 bases at V and 8 bases at J, with 18 bases in the middle. The germline V gene has CDR1 SEHNR and CDR2 FQNEAQ (reference sequence). CDR3 length equals 14 residues. The chain's CDR3 is CASSTDFGGGGYTF. DNA for the CDR3: TGTGCCAGCAGCACAGACTTTGGAGGAGGGGGCTACACCTTC.

The V gene is TRBV7-2, the J gene TRBJ1-1; the match to TRBD1 covers 9 bases. Trimming took 4 bases from V and 4 from J; bases not matched to a gene: 4. Looked up from germline, CDR1 is SGHTA and CDR2 is FQGNSA. CDR3 length equals 14 residues. The CDR3 DNA sequence: TGTGCCAGCAGCTACAGGGGGCCGGGCACTGAAGCTTTCTTT. Its protein product is CASSYRGPGTEAFF.

This chain connects TRBV7-9 to TRBJ1-1; D is ambiguous. This CDR3 spans 13 amino acids. CDR1 is SEHNR and CDR2 is FQNEAQ in the germline V gene (reference sequence). V dropped 6 bases and J dropped 1 base, with 9 bases sitting between them. CDR3 region: CASSPVGNTEAFF. CDR3 DNA sequence: TGTGCCAGCAGTCCTGTCGGGAACACTGAAGCTTTCTTT.

The rearrangement links TRBV18 to TRBJ2-3, with TRBD1 matching over 10 bases. V shed 5 bases, J shed 13 bases, and the junction held 9 bases outside the gene matches. This CDR3 region has 13 residues. The V gene's germline CDR1 is KGHSH and CDR2 LQKENI. The CDR3 loop reads CASSSDRGRIKYF. The CDR3, as DNA: TGTGCCAGCTCATCCGACAGGGGGCGAATAAAGTATTTT.

The table lists this clone with a count of one. CDR3 nucleotide sequence: TGTGCCAGCAGCTTAGAATCGGCAGATACGCAGTATTTT. This translates into CASSLESADTQYF. The chain links TRBV11-3 to TRBJ2-3; D not certain. CDR3 length equals 13 residues. V dropped 0 bases and J dropped 4 bases, with 5 bases sitting between them. Per the germline V gene, CDR1 is SGHNT and CDR2 is YENEEA.